One and the same sample provided the 10 T cell receptor beta chains below, sequenced in a study of response to subunit inactivated influenza vaccine. TCRdb fed the RT-PCR reads into MiXCR, producing one record per CDR3 protein. This table holds roughly 500,000 distinct CDR3 sequences, around 21% found once. These data were likewise used in another study, on T cells expressing NK-cell markers. That publication notes: With UMIs, 5'RACE template switching was used to make TCR beta cDNA.

This material consisted of CD4+ T cells sorted from PBMCs, taken roughly 12 days after vaccination. The receptors here all came from a man in his fifties who received an inactivated influenza vaccine.

Only a few counts were recorded for this clonotype. This sequence joins TRBV4-2 and TRBJ2-2, with 7 bases that match TRBD2. Trimming removed 0 bases from V and 0 bases from J; junction bases left unmatched: 7. Germline V CDR1 and CDR2: LGHNA, YNFKEQ. The CDR3 is 18 amino acids. CDR3 sequence reads: CASSQEVLGGANTGELFF. DNA of the CDR3: TGTGCCAGCAGCCAAGAGGTCTTGGGGGGGGCGAACACCGGGGAGCTGTTTTTT.

The chain carries TRBV7-2 and TRBJ2-3; D is perhaps TRBD2 (6 bases). Deletions cut 3 bases from V and 5 bases from J, with 18 bases between. The V gene's germline CDR1 is SGHTA and CDR2 FQGNSA. The CDR3 is made up of 16 amino acids. CDR3 residues: CASSFWSSWTKDTQYF. The CDR3 DNA sequence: TGTGCCAGCAGCTTTTGGTCTAGCTGGACTAAAGATACGCAGTATTTT. The variable domain in full, with the rest retrieved from reference TRBV7-2 and TRBJ2-3, is GAGVSQSPSNKVTEKGKDVELRCDPISGHTALYWYRQSLGQGLEFLIYFQGNSAPDKSGLPSDRFSAERTGGSVSTLTIQRTQQEDSAVYLCASSFWSSWTKDTQYFGPGTRLTVL.

This clonotype was found a few times. V is TRBV6-1 and J is TRBJ2-5; D tentatively reads TRBD1 or TRBD2 (5 bases each). CDR1 and CDR2 from the germline V gene are MNHNS and SASEGT. The V end was cut by 6 bases, the J end by 2 bases, with 19 bases between. The CDR3 spans 16 residues. The CDR3 loop reads CASSRWGLGEQETQYF. The CDR3 DNA reads as TGTGCCAGCAGCCGATGGGGGTTGGGGGAACAAGAGACCCAGTACTTC.

This clonotype was observed a handful of times. This rearrangement joins TRBV20-1 to TRBJ2-3; the match to TRBD2 covers 9 bases. CDR1 is DFQATT, CDR2 SNEGSKA, per germline (reference sequence). CDR3 size: 15 residues. The DNA for the CDR3 is TGCAGCAAGTTAGGGGCTAGCGGGGTGACAGATACGCAGTATTTT. Residues: CSKLGASGVTDTQYF.

This clonotype has a handful of counts. V and J are TRBV13 and TRBJ2-3; TRBD1 agrees at 7 bases. With 2 bases clipped from V and 3 bases from J, the junction kept 8 bases outside the gene matches. In germline, CDR1 is PRHDT, CDR2 FYEKMQ (reference sequence). The CDR3 is 16 residues long. In DNA, the CDR3 is TGTGCCAGCAGCTTAAGACAGGGCGGCTTGACAGATACGCAGTATTTT. Protein product: CASSLRQGGLTDTQYF.

This clonotype was detected a few times. The V gene is TRBV25-1, the J gene TRBJ2-1; D is possibly TRBD2 (5 bases). The germline V gene has CDR1 MGHDK and CDR2 SYGVNS. The CDR3 has 16 residues. V lost 5 bases to trimming and J lost 2 bases, with 16 bases between them. CDR3 in DNA: TGTGCCAGCAGTACCCTTTTCGGGGAGACCTACAATGAGCAGTTCTTC. Amino acid sequence: CASSTLFGETYNEQFF.

The chain has TRBV5-5 and TRBJ1-3; no reliable D call. The CDR3 is made up of 13 amino acids. Trimming shortened V by 5 bases and J by 2 bases, and 8 bases separated the two germline ends. CDR1 and CDR2 from the germline V gene are SGHKS and YYEKEE (reference sequence). The CDR3 DNA reads as TGTGCCAGCAGGGCCCCCCCTGGAAACACCATATATTTT. Its protein is CASRAPPGNTIYF.

This clonotype was detected a few times. The chain employs TRBV7-2 and TRBJ2-1, with TRBD1 matching 8 bases. The trim removed 2 bases at V and 7 bases at J, leaving 7 bases unmatched. This CDR3 contains 15 residues. CDR1 and CDR2 (germline): SGHTA, FQGNSA. The CDR3 sequence: CASSLTQGARNEQFF. DNA for the CDR3: TGTGCCAGCAGCTTAACGCAGGGGGCGCGAAATGAGCAGTTCTTC.

V usage is TRBV27 and J usage is TRBJ2-3; the D gene is possibly TRBD1 (6 bases). CDR1 MNHEY and CDR2 SMNVEV come from the germline V gene (reference sequence). V was clipped by 5 bases and J by 0 bases, with 12 bases between them. The CDR3 has 15 amino acids. The CDR3: CASSGDILSTDTQYF. DNA of the CDR3: TGTGCCAGCAGTGGGGACATTCTTAGCACAGATACGCAGTATTTT.

This clonotype was observed once. The chain recombines TRBV12-3 or TRBV12-4 with TRBJ2-1, with D possibly matching TRBD2 (6 bases). The CDR3 extends over 15 amino acids. V lost 5 bases to trimming and J lost 1 base, with 12 bases between them. DNA for the CDR3: TGTGCCAGCAGTCTTAGCGGAATTTCCTACAATGAGCAGTTCTTC. It codes for CASSLSGISYNEQFF.